These 24 T cell receptor beta chains were sequenced from one sample in a study of T cell repertoires in cytomegalovirus infection. Via MiXCR, TCRdb re-called the reads, giving one row per CDR3 protein. The data show around 530,000 distinct CDR3 sequences, around 27% seen once. Sequenced material: PBMCs. These receptors were collected from a human donor in good health (CMV status not recorded). Some clones in this sample may be carry-over from other donors' samples.

V is TRBV12-3 or TRBV12-4 and J is TRBJ2-5; the D gene is possibly TRBD2 (5 bases). V was clipped by 2 bases and J by 7 bases, with 14 bases between them. The CDR3 is 14 residues long. CDR3 residues: CASSLKTARGTQYF. Here the CDR3 DNA reads TGTGCCAGCAGTTTAAAGACGGCTCGGGGGACCCAGTACTTC.

This clonotype was detected many times. The chain uses TRBV15 and TRBJ2-1; D possibly corresponds to TRBD1 (6 bases). Germline V gene data show CDR1 as LNHNV and CDR2 as YYDKDF (reference sequence). CDR3 length: 16 residues. V lost 1 base and J 15 bases, leaving 25 bases between the germline ends. The CDR3 spells CATSRAVGTQILKLFF. The CDR3 DNA sequence: TGTGCCACCAGCAGAGCCGTCGGGACACAGATATTGAAGCTGTTCTTC.

The chain couples TRBV29-1 to TRBJ2-7; TRBD1 might be the D (6 bases). This CDR3 has 12 residues. Trimming left V 7 bases short and J 0 bases short, with 10 bases between. CDR1 is SQVTM, CDR2 ANQGSEA, per germline. The CDR3: CSARTASYEQYF. Written as DNA, the CDR3 is TGCAGCGCCCGGACAGCCTCCTACGAGCAGTACTTC.

This clonotype was seen a handful of times. The chain carries TRBV6-5 and TRBJ1-3; D is undetermined. Germline CDR1 MNHEY, CDR2 SVGAGI. CDR3 length: 16 amino acids. Trimming shortened V by 5 bases and J by 5 bases, and 19 bases separated the two germline ends. CDR3 DNA sequence: TGTGCCAGCAGTCCCGGACCTCCGGCAGCCCGAAACACCATATATTTT. This sequence encodes CASSPGPPAARNTIYF.

This clonotype was seen at least ten times. The chain has TRBV7-6 and TRBJ2-1, with TRBD2 matching over 9 bases. The V gene end was trimmed by 5 bases and the J gene end by 4 bases; junction bases not matched to a gene: 21. The CDR3 is 20 amino acids. CDR1 and CDR2 (germline): SGHVS, FNYEAQ. DNA of the CDR3: TGTGCCAGCAGCCGCGACAAAGACCCCTCGCGGGAGGGCCTATACAATGAGCAGTTCTTC. Translating gives CASSRDKDPSREGLYNEQFF. Using reference TRBV7-6 and TRBJ2-1 for the parts outside the CDR3, the full variable domain is GAGVSQSPRYKVTKRGQDVALRCDPISGHVSLYWYRQALGQGPEFLTYFNYEAQQDKSGLPNDRFSAERPEGSISTLTIQRTEQRDSAMYRCASSRDKDPSREGLYNEQFFGPGTRLTVL.

The chain uses TRBV11-3 and TRBJ1-1, with a tentative D call TRBD1 (5 bases). The germline V gene encodes CDR1 SGHNT and CDR2 YENEEA. The CDR3 totals 17 residues. With 1 base removed from V and 5 bases from J, the gap between germline ends came to 20 bases. CDR3 in amino acids: CASSLATPFQGGTEAFF. CDR3 nucleotides: TGTGCCAGCAGCTTAGCAACACCATTTCAGGGAGGGACTGAAGCTTTCTTT.

This clonotype has at least ten counts. The genes are TRBV7-2 and TRBJ2-3; 10 bases are a match to TRBD2. The ends lost 5 bases at V and 4 bases at J; junction bases unmatched: 6. Germline V lookup: CDR1 SGHTA, CDR2 FQGNSA. The CDR3 covers 15 residues. In nucleotides, the CDR3 is TGTGCCAGCAGCACTCTAGCGGGAGTCGCAGATACGCAGTATTTT. Translated: CASSTLAGVADTQYF.

The CDR3 protein is CATSRDGQGPSSYEQYF. Written as DNA, the CDR3 is TGTGCCACCAGCAGAGATGGTCAGGGTCCCAGCTCCTACGAGCAGTACTTC. This rearrangement joins TRBV15 to TRBJ2-7, with D possibly being TRBD1 (5 bases). CDR1 is LNHNV, CDR2 YYDKDF, per germline (reference sequence). V was cut by 0 bases and J by 0 bases, with 15 bases left in between. This CDR3 contains 17 residues.

This clonotype was seen only a few times. The J gene is TRBJ2-2, the V gene TRBV24-1, with 8 positions matching TRBD1. Looked up from germline, CDR1 is KGHDR and CDR2 is SFDVKD. The CDR3 length is 16 residues. The trim removed 4 bases at V and 1 base at J, leaving 4 bases unmatched. In nucleotides, the CDR3 is TGTGCCACCAGTGACCTCGGACAGGGGAACACCGGGGAGCTGTTTTTT. Translating it yields CATSDLGQGNTGELFF.

This clonotype was picked up many times. The gene calls are TRBV12-3 or TRBV12-4 and TRBJ2-7; D ambiguous. This CDR3 comprises 13 residues. The V gene lost 6 bases and the J gene lost 9 bases, with 18 bases spanning the gap. CDR3 sequence (DNA): TGTGCCAGCAGCTCGTACGGTGAAGAGGTGCAGTACTTC. Its translation is CASSSYGEEVQYF.

V gene TRBV7-8 combines with J gene TRBJ2-7, with D possibly matching TRBD2 (6 bases). Trimming removed 5 bases from V and 0 bases from J, with 20 bases in between. The germline CDR1 and CDR2 sequences are SGHVS and FQNEAQ. This CDR3 comprises 17 residues. CDR3 coding DNA: TGTGCCAGCAGCCGTCCGGTTGTAGCGACTAGCTCCTACGAGCAGTACTTC. Amino acids: CASSRPVVATSSYEQYF.

The gene calls are TRBV12-5 and TRBJ2-7; possibly TRBD2 for D (6 bases). Germline V gene data show CDR1 as LGHNT and CDR2 as FRNRAP. V lost 7 bases and J lost 4, with 17 bases in between. The CDR3 is made up of 14 amino acids. The DNA of the CDR3 is TGTGCTAGTGCTTCGGGCGGGATCGAGTACGAGCAGTACTTC. This translates into CASASGGIEYEQYF.

Note on this clonotype: This may arise from a read error, as a much more abundant clone is one base away. This chain joins TRBV7-2 and TRBJ2-7, with 11 bases matching TRBD2. Germline values: CDR1 SGHTA, CDR2 FQGNSA. Trimming removed 5 bases from V and 3 bases from J; junction bases left unmatched: 6. This CDR3 is 15 amino acids long. Written as DNA, the CDR3 is TGTACCAGCAGCGCCCGGACTAGCGGGCTCTACGAGCAGTACTTC. It is translated as CTSSARTSGLYEQYF.

V gene TRBV27 combines with J gene TRBJ1-1; D gene uncertain. There are 14 residues in the CDR3. With 2 bases removed from V and 1 base from J, the gap between germline ends came to 8 bases. Germline CDR1 is MNHEY and CDR2 is SMNVEV (reference sequence). In DNA, the CDR3 is TGTGCCAGCAGTTTAGCAGTCACGAACACTGAAGCTTTCTTT. Amino acids: CASSLAVTNTEAFF.

V and J are TRBV27 and TRBJ1-3; D gene unclear. V was trimmed by 2 bases and J by 1 base, leaving 9 bases between them. Germline CDR1 and CDR2: MNHEY and SMNVEV (reference sequence). The CDR3 sequence is 15 residues long. CDR3 sequence (DNA): TGTGCCAGCAGTTTACTGGCAGGATCTGGAAACACCATATATTTT. It codes for CASSLLAGSGNTIYF.

V is TRBV9 and J is TRBJ2-1, with D possibly matching TRBD2 (6 bases). The ends were cut back, 1 base at V and 4 bases at J, with 12 bases in the middle. Germline V gene data show CDR1 as SGDLS and CDR2 as YYNGEE. This CDR3 has 15 amino acids. The CDR3 here is CASSVLGTSYNEQFF. The DNA of the CDR3 is TGTGCCAGCAGCGTATTAGGGACTTCATACAATGAGCAGTTCTTC.

This clonotype was observed at least ten times. The chain combines TRBV7-2 with TRBJ1-5; D is perhaps TRBD1 (5 bases). The CDR3 is made up of 15 amino acids. Germline CDR1 and CDR2: SGHTA and FQGNSA. V lost 2 bases to trimming and J lost 5 bases, with 13 bases between them. CDR3 DNA: TGTGCCAGCAGCTTAATTCGGGGGTGGCATCAGCCCCAGCATTTT. Protein sequence: CASSLIRGWHQPQHF.

This clonotype was found a few times. V usage is TRBV7-9 and J usage is TRBJ1-6; 9 bases agree with TRBD1. This CDR3 has 16 amino acids. The V segment lost 5 bases and the J segment 3 bases; nucleotides outside the gene matches: 5. Germline V gives CDR1 SEHNR, CDR2 FQNEAQ (reference sequence). The CDR3, as DNA: TGTGCCAGCAGCCCTTGGACAGGGGACTATAATTCACCCCTCCACTTT. Amino acid sequence: CASSPWTGDYNSPLHF.

The chain links TRBV7-2 to TRBJ2-3; perhaps TRBD2 as D (5 bases). CDR1 and CDR2 (germline): SGHTA, FQGNSA. V was trimmed by 5 bases and J by 8 bases, leaving 14 bases between them. CDR3 size: 13 residues. CDR3 region: CASSPSEEATQYF. In DNA, the CDR3 is TGTGCCAGCAGCCCGAGCGAGGAGGCTACGCAGTATTTT. The variable domain in full, completed from reference TRBV7-2 and TRBJ2-3, reads GAGVSQSPSNKVTEKGKDVELRCDPISGHTALYWYRQSLGQGLEFLIYFQGNSAPDKSGLPSDRFSAERTGGSVSTLTIQRTQQEDSAVYLCASSPSEEATQYFGPGTRLTVL.

The chain joins TRBV19 to TRBJ1-4, with D unresolved. This CDR3 is 15 amino acids long. The germline V gene has CDR1 LNHDA and CDR2 SQIVND (reference sequence). Trimming took 0 bases from V and 8 from J, leaving 13 bases between them. The CDR3 is CASSIDPGIGEKLFF. For the CDR3, the DNA is TGTGCCAGTAGTATAGACCCTGGAATAGGAGAAAAACTGTTTTTT.

This chain connects TRBV6-1 to TRBJ1-1; D gene unclear. This CDR3 has 13 residues. With 2 bases removed from V and 3 bases from J, the gap between germline ends came to 7 bases. From germline, CDR1 is MNHNS and CDR2 SASEGT. The CDR3 bases are TGTGCCAGCAGTGAACCCGGGGACACTGAAGCTTTCTTT. Amino acids: CASSEPGDTEAFF.

CDR3 residues: CASSQGRQGLYTIYF. The CDR3 bases are TGCGCCAGCAGCCAAGGACGGCAGGGGCTATACACCATATATTTT. The V gene is TRBV4-3, the J gene TRBJ1-3; weak D call: TRBD1 (6 bases). From germline, CDR1 is LGHNA and CDR2 YSLEER. V lost 1 base to trimming and J lost 8 bases, with 15 bases between them. There are 15 residues in the CDR3.

This clonotype was detected ten times or more. CDR3: CASSLAVVGDTQYF. CDR3 DNA sequence: TGTGCCAGCAGCTTAGCGGTAGTAGGTGATACGCAGTATTTT. This sequence joins TRBV7-2 and TRBJ2-3; D call uncertain. The CDR3 has 14 amino acids. Germline values: CDR1 SGHTA, CDR2 FQGNSA. Trimming took off 0 bases at V and 6 bases at J, with 10 bases between the two ends. Full variable domain (outside the CDR3, taken from reference TRBV7-2 and TRBJ2-3): GAGVSQSPSNKVTEKGKDVELRCDPISGHTALYWYRQSLGQGLEFLIYFQGNSAPDKSGLPSDRFSAERTGGSVSTLTIQRTQQEDSAVYLCASSLAVVGDTQYFGPGTRLTVL.

The V call is TRBV11-3, the J call TRBJ2-3, with 10 bases that match TRBD2. The J segment lost 5 bases and the V segment lost 3 bases, leaving 8 bases of the junction unmatched. Germline V CDR1 and CDR2: SGHNT, YENEEA. The CDR3 length is 16 residues. CDR3 nucleotides: TGTGCCAGCAGCTTTACTAGCGGGGTCGCTCGAGATACGCAGTATTTT. As protein: CASSFTSGVARDTQYF. Looking up the rest from reference TRBV11-3 and TRBJ2-3 gives the full variable domain: EAGVVQSPRYKIIEKKQPVAFWCNPISGHNTLYWYLQNLGQGPELLIRYENEEAVDDSQLPKDRFSAERLKGVDSTLKIQPAELGDSAVYLCASSFTSGVARDTQYFGPGTRLTVL.